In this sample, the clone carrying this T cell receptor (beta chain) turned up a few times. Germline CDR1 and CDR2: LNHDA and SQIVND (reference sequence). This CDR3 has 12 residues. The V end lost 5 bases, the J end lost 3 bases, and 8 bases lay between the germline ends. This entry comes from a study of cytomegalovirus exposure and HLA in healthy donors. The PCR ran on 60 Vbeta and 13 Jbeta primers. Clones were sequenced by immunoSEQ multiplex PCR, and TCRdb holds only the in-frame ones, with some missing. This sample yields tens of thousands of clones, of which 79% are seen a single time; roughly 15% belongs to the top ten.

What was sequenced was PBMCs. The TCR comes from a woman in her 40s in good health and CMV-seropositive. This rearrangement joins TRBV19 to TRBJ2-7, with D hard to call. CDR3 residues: CASSAPSYEQYF. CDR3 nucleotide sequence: TGTGCCAGTAGTGCACCCAGCTACGAGCAGTACTTC.